This T cell receptor (beta chain) was captured in a study of blood T cell repertoires in COVID-19. On the study more broadly: Sites across the United States, Italy and Spain contributed samples from acute and convalescent COVID-19. The cDNA or gDNA used as material had been derived from T cells, B-cell-depleted T cells, or PBMCs.

Original analysis: Estimated nucleated cell counts came from reference gene primer amplification. Here immunoSEQ multiplex PCR was the method, and the copy in TCRdb shows in-frame clones only, minus some. V and J calls and clone size are copied from that table; D and trimming were computed from the DNA. The sample has around 300,000 clones, around 86% seen once. This TCR derives from a man aged 50-60 years with active or convalescent COVID-19. Sequenced material: peripheral blood.

The CDR3 bases are TGTGCCAGCAGTTTATCGAGGCGACAGAGCACAGATACGCAGTATTTT. This encodes CASSLSRRQSTDTQYF. This chain connects TRBV27 to TRBJ2-3; a possible D gene is TRBD1 (5 bases). V was cut by 0 bases and J by 0 bases, with 10 bases left in between. The CDR3 has 16 amino acids. CDR1 and CDR2 (germline): MNHEY, SMNVEV (reference sequence).